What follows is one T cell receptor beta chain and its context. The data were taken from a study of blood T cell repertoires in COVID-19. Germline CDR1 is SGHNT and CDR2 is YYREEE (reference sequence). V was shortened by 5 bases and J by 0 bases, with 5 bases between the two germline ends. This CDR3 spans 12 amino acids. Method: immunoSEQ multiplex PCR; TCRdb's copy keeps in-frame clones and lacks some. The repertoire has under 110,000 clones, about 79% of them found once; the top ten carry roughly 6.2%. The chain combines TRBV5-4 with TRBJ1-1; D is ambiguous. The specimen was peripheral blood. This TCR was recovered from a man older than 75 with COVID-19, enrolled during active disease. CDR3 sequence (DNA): TGTGCCAGCAGTTCAATGAACACTGAAGCTTTCTTT. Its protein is CASSSMNTEAFF.